This T cell receptor (beta chain) was captured by sequencing in a study of Graves' ophthalmopathy and Graves' hyperthyroidism. About the research overall: Ahead of any treatment, peripheral blood was obtained at the initial diagnosis. Notes on the study in general: The authors also found most expanded thyroid clonotypes above 0.001 frequency in blood.

The ends were cut back, 5 bases at V and 4 bases at J, with 8 bases in the middle. Germline V gives CDR1 SGHAT, CDR2 FQNNGV. CDR3 length equals 13 residues. Amplification from RNA transcripts yielded the TCR beta CDR3 regions. In the first round, RT-PCR was carried out with HTBI primers, and a multiplex PCR formed the second round. TCRdb analysed the multiplex PCR reads with MiXCR anew, one entry per CDR3 protein. This sample yields 150,000 to 200,000 distinct CDR3 sequences, of which 35% to 45% are seen a single time; approximately 9% belongs to the top ten. This clonotype was seen ten or more times. Its specificity is unknown.

The source of this sequence is a man aged 30 to 39 with Graves' ophthalmopathy. Source material: peripheral blood. The V gene is TRBV11-2, the J gene TRBJ2-2; D is ambiguous. CDR3 amino acids: CASSRSSTGELFF. The DNA for the CDR3 is TGTGCCAGCAGCAGGTCGAGCACCGGGGAGCTGTTTTTT.